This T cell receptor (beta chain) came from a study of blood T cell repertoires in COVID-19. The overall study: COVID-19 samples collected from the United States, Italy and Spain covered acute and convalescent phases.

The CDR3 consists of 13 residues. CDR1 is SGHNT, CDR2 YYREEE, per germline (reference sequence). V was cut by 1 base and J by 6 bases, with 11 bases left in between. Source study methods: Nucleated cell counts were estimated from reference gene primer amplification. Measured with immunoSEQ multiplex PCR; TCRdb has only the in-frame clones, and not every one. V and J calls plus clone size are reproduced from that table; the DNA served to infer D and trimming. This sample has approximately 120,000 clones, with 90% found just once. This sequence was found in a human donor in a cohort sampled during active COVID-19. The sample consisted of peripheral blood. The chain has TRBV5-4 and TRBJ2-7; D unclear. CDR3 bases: TGTGCCAGCAGCTTGTACCAGGCCGGCGAGCAGTACTTC. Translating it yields CASSLYQAGEQYF.